The clone carrying this TCR beta chain showed up just a few times. Its antigen is still unknown. The read ends 3 residues shy of where the CDR3 ends; the end is completed using the germline J gene. The data were obtained in a study of T cell clonality in common variable immunodeficiency. Generated by immunoSEQ multiplex PCR, the TCRdb table keeps only in-frame clones and is missing some. Recorded here are about 34,000 clones, none singletons. V shed 0 bases, J shed 5 bases, and the junction held 4 bases outside the gene matches. The germline V gene encodes CDR1 SGHRS and CDR2 YFSETQ. The CDR3 covers 15 residues. Blood samples were heparinized, about 5 to 9 ml per donor. Study-wide findings and caveats: Fewer deletions and N-nucleotide insertions were reportedly seen in common variable immunodeficiency TCR beta sequences.

This TCR was recovered from a human donor with common variable immunodeficiency. The sequenced sample was peripheral blood mononuclear cells. This chain connects TRBV5-1 to TRBJ2-3; 9 nucleotides line up with TRBD2. The CDR3 reads CASSLGGRAQDTQYF. CDR3 bases read: TGCGCCAGCAGCTTGGGCGGGAGGGCCCAAGATACG.